This T cell receptor beta chain was recorded in a study of blood T cell repertoires in COVID-19 (TCRdb year 2020). Describing the broader study: Samples covering the acute and convalescent phases of COVID-19 were provided by collaborators in the United States, Italy and Spain. The prospective study material was composed of cDNA or gDNA derived from T cells, B-cell-depleted T cells, or PBMCs. The sample metadata nearly always contained a de-identified subject ID, COVID-19 status, age in years and sex. The dataset comprised deeply sampled blood TCRbeta repertoires from subjects exposed to, actively infected with, or recovered from COVID-19. The repertoires were released in a freely available public database intended as a resource for research on the immune response to SARS-CoV-2. The samples were drawn from the first 160 participants of the ongoing ImmuneRACE study and from 1,254 subjects provided by 6 global collaborators. Where available, HLA class I and class II types were obtained from metadata supplied by the sample provider rather than from assay-based typing.

A word on this clone: The clone's antigen remains unknown. Base qualities are missing; no much larger clone stands one base away.

The immunoSEQ Assay, a bias-controlled multiplex PCR, was used to amplify TCRbeta CDR3 regions from genomic DNA. The original methods were these. The number of nucleated cells in each sample was estimated from the amplification of reference gene primers within the assay. Sequence reads were collapsed and filtered to measure the absolute abundance of every unique TCRbeta CDR3 rearrangement. Productive Simpson clonality was computed per sample as the square root of Simpson's diversity index over productive rearrangements. Entries here come from immuneACCESS through TCRdb and include only in-frame sequences with V and J called. Some clones fail to appear in such tables; in the studies checked, an unresolved V gene covers under half of the shortfall, and the cause of the remainder is unknown. V and J calls and clone size are as listed in that table; D and trimming were resolved from the DNA. Present in this sample are about 220,000 clones, 86% of which were seen just once. The leading ten clones occupy less than 4.5% of the sample.

What the work shows at the level of the full study, not this receptor alone: The quantity of clinical and demographic metadata differed by source and by participant and was supplied without curation.

In the prospective study, participants were 18 to 89 years old, resided in 24 geographic areas of the United States, and were enrolled through a virtual design. To assign participants to cohorts, the prospective study relied on clinical history that participants themselves reported in a screening survey and a study questionnaire. Each participant in the prospective study had whole blood, serum and a nasopharyngeal or oropharyngeal swab collected by mobile phlebotomists. Over a roughly 2-month period, participants in the prospective study had the option of providing additional blood draws and questionnaires. Prospective study blood samples were shipped either frozen or at room temperature before DNA extraction. V loses 2 bases at its end and J loses 2 bases; junction bases beyond the gene matches: 3. CDR1 SGHRS and CDR2 YFSETQ were looked up in the germline V gene. The CDR3 runs 14 residues from the cysteine to the phenylalanine. The CDR3 DNA has 42 bases and is translated from base 1.

The origin of this receptor is a woman between 35 and 50 years old with acute COVID-19. This sequence uses TRBV5-1 and TRBJ2-7; 8 junctional bases match TRBD1. The sequencing input was PBMCs or T cells enriched from blood (not recorded which). The nucleotide sequence reads TGCGCCAGCAGCTTAGGACAGGGAGCCTACGAGCAGTACTTC. Its coded protein is CASSLGQGAYEQYF.